What follows are 31 T cell receptor beta chains derived from one specimen sequenced in a study of cytomegalovirus exposure and HLA in healthy donors. 60 Vbeta and 13 Jbeta primers were used in PCR. The repertoire was sequenced with immunoSEQ multiplex PCR; TCRdb's copy has only in-frame clones and lacks some. The table lists 150,000 to 200,000 clones, over 65% of them singletons. Sequencing was performed on PBMCs. The origin of the receptors is a woman between 45 and 60 years old in good health and CMV-seropositive.

J is TRBJ2-4 and V is TRBV5-1; 12 bases match TRBD2. The CDR3 runs 15 residues. Trimming removed 3 bases from V and 7 bases from J; junction bases left unmatched: 5. Per germline, CDR1 SGHRS and CDR2 YFSETQ. Here the CDR3 reads CASSSSGGAKNIQYF. CDR3 nucleotide sequence: TGCGCCAGCAGCTCTAGCGGGGGGGCTAAGAACATTCAGTACTTC.

This clone showed up just once. J is TRBJ2-5 and V is TRBV7-8, with a possible D match to TRBD2 (6 bases). The assigned J gene may be wrong: the sequence end matches TRBJ2-7 better. The germline V gene has CDR1 SGHVS and CDR2 FQNEAQ. CDR3 length: 13 amino acids. The CDR3 coding sequence is TGTGCCTCCTCTTCCGGGACTCGCCCCGAGCAGTACTTC. This gives the protein CASSSGTRPEQYF.

Regarding this clone: The same CDR3 arises from other DNA sequences in this sample as well. This chain connects TRBV28 to TRBJ1-2; D possibly corresponds to TRBD1 (5 bases). Looked up from germline, CDR1 is MDHEN and CDR2 is SYDVKM. The germline V and J ends were trimmed by 3 bases and 4 bases, with 6 bases remaining between them. CDR3 length: 12 amino acids. The chain's CDR3 is CASSLGRYGYTF. The DNA for the CDR3 is TGTGCCAGCAGTTTGGGGCGCTATGGCTACACCTTC.

As for this clone: Other DNA sequences of this sample code for an identical CDR3. The chain joins TRBV27 to TRBJ2-3, with D tentatively TRBD1 (5 bases). This CDR3 contains 15 residues. The germline V and J ends were trimmed by 3 bases and 2 bases, with 12 bases remaining between them. CDR1 MNHEY and CDR2 SMNVEV come from the germline V gene (reference sequence). CDR3 nucleotides: TGTGCCAGCAGTTTTATGGCAGGGAACACAGATACGCAGTATTTT. Translation gives CASSFMAGNTDTQYF.

V gene TRBV6-5 combines with J gene TRBJ1-1; D is undetermined. The CDR3 totals 13 residues. The V gene lost 2 bases and the J gene lost 3 bases, with 7 bases spanning the gap. Germline CDR1 reads MNHEY; CDR2 reads SVGAGI. The CDR3, as DNA: TGTGCCAGCAGTTACCACAAAGACACTGAAGCTTTCTTT. Protein product: CASSYHKDTEAFF.

This rearrangement joins TRBV29-1 to TRBJ2-7, with 8 bases identical to TRBD1. CDR3 length equals 13 residues. The J segment lost 0 bases and the V segment lost 5 bases, leaving 3 bases of the junction unmatched. The germline CDR1 and CDR2 sequences are SQVTM and ANQGSEA. CDR3 nucleotide sequence: TGCAGCGTTCCGGGACAGGCCTCCTACGAGCAGTACTTC. It yields the protein CSVPGQASYEQYF.

V gene TRBV21-1 combines with J gene TRBJ2-4; the listed D gene, TRBD2, was not tested against the DNA. TRBV21-1 is an annotated pseudogene. The CDR3 sequence is 15 residues long. The CDR3 region has the DNA TGTGTCAGCAGCAAAGCGCTTTCTGGCGGAAACATTCAGTACTTC. Translation gives CVSSKALSGGNIQYF.

Turning to this clone: Compared with germline, one end of the junction differs, possibly owing to a read error. V is TRBV7-9 and J is TRBJ2-7; D possibly corresponds to TRBD2 (5 bases). CDR1 and CDR2 from the germline V gene are SEHNR and FQNEAQ (reference sequence). The length of the CDR3 is 12 residues. CDR3 in DNA: TGTTCCAGCAGCTTAGGAGGCTACGAGCAGTACTTC. It translates to CSSSLGGYEQYF.

The gene calls are TRBV5-4 and TRBJ2-7; 7 bases align to TRBD1. The CDR3 length is 15 residues. Germline V gene lookup returns CDR1 SGHNT and CDR2 YYREEE (reference sequence). J gave up 2 bases and V 3 bases, and 8 bases lay outside the gene matches. CDR3 sequence: CASSSTDRWPYEQYF. In DNA, the CDR3 is TGTGCCAGCAGCTCCACGGACAGGTGGCCCTACGAGCAGTACTTC.

The V and J genes are TRBV5-4 and TRBJ1-5; 9 positions agree with TRBD1. Germline assignment: CDR1 SGHNT and CDR2 YYREEE (reference sequence). The junction had 2 bases not matched to a gene; V was cut back by 1 base and J by 3 bases. This CDR3 has 15 residues. The CDR3 DNA follows: TGTGCCAGCAGCTTGCGGGACAGGGACAATCAGCCCCAGCATTTT. Translation gives CASSLRDRDNQPQHF.

The chain has TRBV9 and TRBJ1-4, with TRBD1 identical over 7 bases. The CDR3 contains 16 residues. The junction had 13 bases not matched to a gene; V was cut back by 4 bases and J by 7 bases. CDR1 and CDR2 from the germline V gene are SGDLS and YYNGEE. CDR3 DNA: TGTGCCAGCAGCAGGGACAGTCGACTCGAAGGTGAAAAACTGTTTTTT. Translation: CASSRDSRLEGEKLFF.

The chain combines TRBV19 with TRBJ2-7; 8 nucleotides match TRBD1. Germline assignment: CDR1 LNHDA and CDR2 SQIVND (reference sequence). V gave up 6 bases and J gave up 3 bases; unmatched junction bases: 10. There are 15 residues in the CDR3. Here the CDR3 reads CASSGRGRNYYEQYF. The CDR3 DNA reads TGTGCCAGTAGCGGCAGGGGGCGGAACTACTACGAGCAGTACTTC.

The chain has TRBV7-8 and TRBJ1-1; D gene uncertain. The germline V and J ends were trimmed by 10 bases and 0 bases, with 12 bases remaining between them. CDR3 size: 13 residues. Germline CDR1 reads SGHVS; CDR2 reads FQNEAQ. The CDR3 region is CATRAGLNTEAFF. The CDR3, as DNA: TGTGCCACCCGGGCGGGATTGAACACTGAAGCTTTCTTT.

This CDR3 reads CASSLSTGGDTEAFF. The CDR3 DNA reads TGCGCCAGCAGCTTGAGTACAGGGGGGGACACTGAAGCTTTCTTT. V is TRBV5-1 and J is TRBJ1-1; TRBD1 matches at 8 bases. Germline CDR1 is SGHRS and CDR2 is YFSETQ. The CDR3 runs to 15 residues. With V trimmed by 1 base and J by 3 bases, 5 bases remained unmatched.

The genes are TRBV9 and TRBJ2-2; the D gene is possibly TRBD2 (6 bases). Trimming stripped 1 base from V and 8 bases from J, with 9 bases between. Germline CDR1 reads SGDLS; CDR2 reads YYNGEE. The CDR3 spans 13 residues. CDR3 nucleotide sequence: TGTGCCAGCAGCGTAACGCTAGCGGGGGAGCTGTTTTTT. It is translated as CASSVTLAGELFF.

This clone appeared a few times. The CDR3 region has the DNA TGTGCCAGCAGTCCCCTGACTGCTAATGAAAAACTGTTTTTT. Translated: CASSPLTANEKLFF. The chain joins TRBV6-6 to TRBJ1-4; D is undetermined. V lost 5 bases and J 3 bases, leaving 10 bases between the germline ends. This CDR3 spans 14 amino acids. Looked up from germline, CDR1 is MNHNY and CDR2 is SVGAGI (reference sequence).

The chain uses TRBV5-1 and TRBJ2-7, with TRBD2 matching 8 bases. The CDR3 runs to 17 residues. CDR1 and CDR2 from the germline V gene are SGHRS and YFSETQ. The trim removed 1 base at V and 1 base at J, leaving 10 bases unmatched. The CDR3 DNA sequence: TGCGCCAGCAGCTTGAGTGGCGGGGGGCCCAAATCCTACGAGCAGTACTTC. Its protein is CASSLSGGGPKSYEQYF.

The CDR3 sequence is CASSPITGETQYF. The CDR3 DNA follows: TGTGCCAGCAGCCCGATTACGGGGGAGACCCAGTACTTC. V is TRBV7-2 and J is TRBJ2-5; TRBD2 is a possible D gene (5 bases). The CDR3 runs 13 residues. Per germline, CDR1 SGHTA and CDR2 FQGNSA. The germline V and J ends were trimmed by 5 bases and 5 bases, with 12 bases remaining between them.

J is TRBJ1-2 and V is TRBV4-3; D is ambiguous. CDR3 length: 13 amino acids. With 0 bases removed from V and 8 bases from J, the gap between germline ends came to 10 bases. Germline assignment: CDR1 LGHNA and CDR2 YSLEER. CDR3 region: CASSQDRGTGYTF. CDR3 DNA: TGCGCCAGCAGCCAAGATCGGGGAACGGGCTACACCTTC.

The chain uses TRBV10-2 and TRBJ2-1; 7 bases map to TRBD2. This CDR3 has 16 residues. In germline, CDR1 is WSHSY, CDR2 SAAADI. V lost 6 bases to trimming and J lost 0 bases; unmatched junction nucleotides: 8. This CDR3 is CASRESGASSYNEQFF. The CDR3 DNA is TGCGCCAGCAGGGAAAGCGGGGCGAGCTCCTACAATGAGCAGTTCTTC.

The rearrangement uses TRBV18 and TRBJ2-5, with 7 bases matching TRBD1. Unmatched junction bases numbered 3, after V lost 0 bases and J lost 5 bases. Germline values: CDR1 KGHSH, CDR2 LQKENI. The CDR3 totals 14 residues. In DNA, the CDR3 is TGTGCCAGCTCACCACCGGGCAGGGGGGAGACCCAGTACTTC. Protein product: CASSPPGRGETQYF.

The V and J genes are TRBV6-5 and TRBJ1-2; D is possibly TRBD1 (6 bases). The V end lost 0 bases, the J end lost 8 bases, and 16 bases lay between the germline ends. CDR3 length: 15 residues. CDR1 and CDR2 from the germline V gene are MNHEY and SVGAGI. The CDR3 is CASSYSNQGMGGYTF. CDR3 nucleotide sequence: TGTGCCAGCAGTTACTCGAATCAGGGGATGGGAGGCTACACCTTC.

This clone was found a few times. The rearrangement links TRBV5-1 to TRBJ1-2, with D possibly being TRBD1 (6 bases). V shed 4 bases and J shed 4 bases, with 8 bases lying between them. In germline, CDR1 is SGHRS, CDR2 YFSETQ. The CDR3 is made up of 12 amino acids. This CDR3 is CASSIQGYGYTF. CDR3 nucleotides: TGCGCCAGCAGCATACAGGGCTATGGCTACACCTTC.

The genes are TRBV6-5 and TRBJ2-2; 7 bases line up with TRBD1. Germline CDR1 and CDR2: MNHEY and SVGAGI. The CDR3 sequence is 14 residues long. J gave up 3 bases and V 7 bases, and 5 bases lay outside the gene matches. The CDR3 is CASTLGTDTGELFF. CDR3 in DNA: TGTGCCAGCACTTTAGGGACAGACACCGGGGAGCTGTTTTTT.

The chain employs TRBV19 and TRBJ1-4; D not certain. This CDR3 is built from 15 residues. Germline loops: CDR1 LNHDA, CDR2 SQIVND (reference sequence). Trimming cost V 5 bases and J 7 bases, with 17 bases left between them. DNA for the CDR3: TGTGCCAGTAGTGACGTGGGTCGAGGTCTTGAAAAACTGTTTTTT. Translating gives CASSDVGRGLEKLFF.

The rearrangement links TRBV6-5 to TRBJ2-3; possibly TRBD1 for D (5 bases). V gave up 2 bases and J gave up 0 bases, with 12 bases separating them. This CDR3 is 16 amino acids long. Per germline, CDR1 MNHEY and CDR2 SVGAGI. CDR3 sequence reads: CASSYKWGPSTDTQYF. CDR3 DNA sequence: TGTGCCAGCAGTTACAAGTGGGGCCCTAGCACAGATACGCAGTATTTT.

This clone was counted a single time. V is TRBV5-4 and J is TRBJ2-7, with 7 bases fitting TRBD2. In germline, CDR1 is SGHNT, CDR2 YYREEE (reference sequence). V trimming: 4 bases; J trimming: 3 bases; junction bases outside the gene matches: 10. This CDR3 comprises 15 residues. The DNA of the CDR3 is TGTGCCAGCAGCCCCTCGGGACTATCAAACTACGAGCAGTACTTC. Translating gives CASSPSGLSNYEQYF. The full variable domain, completed using reference TRBV5-4 and TRBJ2-7, is ETGVTQSPTHLIKTRGQQVTLRCSSQSGHNTVSWYQQALGQGPQFIFQYYREEENGRGNFPPRFSGLQFPNYSSELNVNALELDDSALYLCASSPSGLSNYEQYFGPGTRLTVT.

V is TRBV11-1 and J is TRBJ2-3, with D maybe TRBD1 (8 bases). CDR1 and CDR2 from the germline V gene are SGHAT and FQDESV (reference sequence). The CDR3 runs 15 residues. V was shortened by 5 bases and J by 1 base, with 13 bases between the two germline ends. The CDR3: CASSTTGGGTDTQYF. CDR3 sequence (DNA): TGTGCCAGCAGCACCACAGGGGGGGGCACAGATACGCAGTATTTT.

The V and J genes are TRBV19 and TRBJ1-5, with D maybe TRBD1 (6 bases). V lost 9 bases and J 1 base, leaving 16 bases between the germline ends. CDR1 and CDR2 from the germline V gene are LNHDA and SQIVND (reference sequence). The length of the CDR3 is 15 residues. Here the CDR3 reads CASLKQGWSNQPQHF. In DNA form, the CDR3 reads TGTGCCAGCCTTAAACAGGGCTGGAGCAATCAGCCCCAGCATTTT. Based on the CDR3 plus reference TRBV19 and TRBJ1-5, the full variable domain is DGGITQSPKYLFRKEGQNVTLSCEQNLNHDAMYWYRQDPGQGLRLIYYSQIVNDFQKGDIAEGYSVSREKKESFPLTVTSAQKNPTAFYLCASLKQGWSNQPQHFGDGTRLSIL.

The gene calls are TRBV7-3 and TRBJ2-5; TRBD2 matches at 11 bases. This CDR3 is 18 amino acids long. Germline trimming cut 1 base from V and 2 bases from J; bases unmatched to any gene: 9. Per the germline V gene, CDR1 is SGHTA and CDR2 is FQGTGA. The CDR3 region is CASSLRGRLAGLQETQYF. CDR3 sequence (DNA): TGTGCCAGCAGCTTAAGGGGCAGACTAGCGGGGTTACAAGAGACCCAGTACTTC.

The chain combines TRBV5-4 with TRBJ1-1; D not resolved. Germline V gene lookup returns CDR1 SGHNT and CDR2 YYREEE (reference sequence). CDR3 size: 14 residues. Trimming left V 1 base short and J 1 base short, with 8 bases between. CDR3 residues: CASSLTASNTEAFF. The CDR3 DNA follows: TGTGCCAGCAGCTTGACAGCTTCGAACACTGAAGCTTTCTTT.